This T cell receptor (beta chain) was documented in a study of T cell repertoires in cytomegalovirus infection. TCRdb used MiXCR to reprocess the reads, holding one entry per CDR3 protein. Of about 740,000 distinct CDR3 sequences listed, roughly 30% are singletons. This clonotype appeared many times. What it recognizes is unknown. V was trimmed by 5 bases and J by 7 bases, leaving 19 bases between them. The germline CDR1 and CDR2 sequences are SGHTA and FQGNSA. The CDR3 loop spans 15 amino acids. The chain couples TRBV7-2 to TRBJ2-3; perhaps TRBD2 as D (6 bases). This clonotype was obtained from a human donor in good health (CMV status not recorded). Some clones in this sample may be carry-over from other donors' samples. The sequencing here drew on cultured PBMCs, taken from culture after CMV antigen stimulation. The CDR3: CASSPGDFPYHTQYF. As DNA, the CDR3 is TGTGCCAGCAGCCCGGGGGATTTTCCCTATCATACGCAGTATTTT. The full variable domain, with the rest looked up from reference TRBV7-2 and TRBJ2-3, is GAGVSQSPSNKVTEKGKDVELRCDPISGHTALYWYRQSLGQGLEFLIYFQGNSAPDKSGLPSDRFSAERTGGSVSTLTIQRTQQEDSAVYLCASSPGDFPYHTQYFGPGTRLTVL.